The 26 T cell receptor beta chains listed next were all sequenced from one sample in a study of shared clonotypes between healthy human individuals. Assay used: immunoSEQ multiplex PCR; TCRdb lists only in-frame clones, some missing. The data show just over 2,000,000 clones, about 95% seen once. As defined, naive CD8 cells were CD45RO-negative and positively selected for CCR7, with terminally differentiated effector memory CD45RA+ cells excluded. What was sequenced was naive CD8+ T cells sorted from blood. Receptor source: a man younger than 35 in good health.

The V and J genes are TRBV13 and TRBJ2-7, with 7 bases matching TRBD1. Germline loops: CDR1 PRHDT, CDR2 FYEKMQ (reference sequence). This CDR3 is 12 amino acids long. The trim removed 5 bases at V and 5 bases at J, leaving 3 bases unmatched. Written as DNA, the CDR3 is TGTGCCAGCAGCATCGGGACAGACGAGCAGTACTTC. It specifies CASSIGTDEQYF.

The chain uses TRBV25-1 and TRBJ1-6, with D maybe TRBD1 (5 bases). Trimming shortened V by 1 base and J by 7 bases, and 14 bases separated the two germline ends. Germline CDR1 reads MGHDK; CDR2 reads SYGVNS. This CDR3 region has 16 residues. For the CDR3, the DNA is TGTGCCAGCAGTGAATTTGAGGGGTCGGAGAATTCACCCCTCCACTTT. Translated: CASSEFEGSENSPLHF.

The rearrangement joins TRBV4-1 to TRBJ2-1, with unresolved D. V was clipped by 0 bases and J by 5 bases, with 14 bases between them. The CDR3 spans 16 residues. CDR1 is MGHRA and CDR2 is YSYEKL in the germline V gene. The CDR3 sequence: CASSQEVWREDNEQFF. DNA for the CDR3: TGCGCCAGCAGCCAAGAAGTGTGGCGAGAAGACAATGAGCAGTTCTTC.

The V and J genes are TRBV19 and TRBJ2-2, with D perhaps TRBD1 (6 bases). Deletions cut 1 base from V and 6 bases from J, with 15 bases between. This CDR3 is 16 amino acids long. Germline V CDR1 and CDR2: LNHDA, SQIVND (reference sequence). This chain's CDR3 is CASSIAPTGIPGELFF. The CDR3 DNA reads TGTGCCAGTAGTATAGCCCCGACAGGAATCCCCGGGGAGCTGTTTTTT.

For this clone: Additional DNA sequences in this sample encode the identical CDR3. Here the CDR3 DNA reads TGTGCCTGGAGTCCTGGCACAGATACGCAGTATTTT. Translation gives CAWSPGTDTQYF. The chain joins TRBV30 to TRBJ2-3; D call uncertain. CDR1 is GTSNPN, CDR2 SVGIG, per germline (reference sequence). Trimming cost V 2 bases and J 1 base, with 4 bases left between them. The CDR3 is 12 amino acids.

The chain has TRBV4-3 and TRBJ2-7, with D uncertain. The CDR3 consists of 15 residues. The germline CDR1 and CDR2 sequences are LGHNA and YSLEER. The ends were cut back, 0 bases at V and 3 bases at J, with 12 bases in the middle. CDR3 amino acids: CASSQESWAYYEQYF. As DNA, the CDR3 is TGCGCCAGCAGCCAAGAGTCTTGGGCTTACTACGAGCAGTACTTC.

This chain uses TRBV5-6 with TRBJ2-5; TRBD1 aligns across 7 bases. This CDR3 spans 12 amino acids. Germline lookup yields CDR1 SGHDT and CDR2 YYEEEE. V dropped 7 bases and J dropped 2; count of bases not matched to a gene: 2. CDR3 amino acids: CASGQDQETQYF. CDR3 in DNA: TGTGCCAGCGGACAGGATCAAGAGACCCAGTACTTC.

This clone was seen once. This chain joins TRBV21-1 and TRBJ1-4; the DNA was not used to check the table's D call, TRBD1. TRBV21-1 constitutes a pseudogene. The CDR3 length is 15 residues. The DNA of the CDR3 is TGTGCCAGCAGCAGACACAGGGGGCCGGTTGAAAAACTGTTTTTT. As protein: CASSRHRGPVEKLFF.

The CDR3 protein is CASSSRTGGTGELFF. Written as DNA, the CDR3 is TGTGCCAGTAGTTCACGGACAGGGGGCACCGGGGAGCTGTTTTTT. The chain carries TRBV19 and TRBJ2-2; 10 positions match TRBD1. Trimming removed 5 bases from V and 4 bases from J; junction bases left unmatched: 4. The V gene's germline CDR1 is LNHDA and CDR2 SQIVND (reference sequence). CDR3 size: 15 residues. Complete variable domain (other parts from reference TRBV19 and TRBJ2-2): DGGITQSPKYLFRKEGQNVTLSCEQNLNHDAMYWYRQDPGQGLRLIYYSQIVNDFQKGDIAEGYSVSREKKESFPLTVTSAQKNPTAFYLCASSSRTGGTGELFFGEGSRLTVL.

The chain couples TRBV29-1 to TRBJ2-1, with D perhaps matching TRBD1 or TRBD2 (5 bases each). The CDR3 spans 15 residues. The germline V gene has CDR1 SQVTM and CDR2 ANQGSEA. V lost 6 bases, J lost 9 bases, and 24 bases lay in between. DNA for the CDR3: TGCAGCGTCCTGCGCCCGGGGCCCATTGGTGGTGAGCAGTTCTTC. Translated, it gives CSVLRPGPIGGEQFF.

The chain uses TRBV28 and TRBJ2-1; the D call may be TRBD1 or TRBD2 (6 bases each). The CDR3 extends over 15 amino acids. Trimming stripped 7 bases from V and 4 bases from J, with 17 bases between. Germline lookup yields CDR1 MDHEN and CDR2 SYDVKM. The DNA of the CDR3 is TGTGCCAGCATCCTTAGGGGGGCTTTGTACAATGAGCAGTTCTTC. This encodes CASILRGALYNEQFF.

This clone was detected only once. The chain has TRBV5-1 and TRBJ1-2; 9 bases are a match to TRBD1. V shed 0 bases, J shed 6 bases, and the junction held 6 bases outside the gene matches. Germline loops: CDR1 SGHRS, CDR2 YFSETQ. This CDR3 contains 15 residues. The CDR3 is CASSLAYRGLDGYTF. CDR3 nucleotide sequence: TGCGCCAGCAGCTTGGCCTACAGGGGGCTCGATGGCTACACCTTC.

J is TRBJ2-7 and V is TRBV2, with D perhaps being TRBD1 or TRBD2 (5 bases each). The CDR3 covers 13 residues. CDR1 and CDR2 (germline): SNHLY, FYNNEI. The germline V and J ends were trimmed by 2 bases and 5 bases, with 10 bases remaining between them. The CDR3 is CASSELRDDEQYF. As DNA, the CDR3 is TGTGCCAGCAGTGAACTCAGGGACGACGAGCAGTACTTC.

A note on this clone: An end of the junction differs from the germline gene, which may be a read error. J is TRBJ2-7 and V is TRBV18; unclear D gene. In germline, CDR1 is KGHSH, CDR2 LQKENI. The CDR3 totals 14 residues. The CDR3 loop is CASSPEPFSDEQYF. DNA for the CDR3: TGTGCCAGCTCACCCGAGCCTTTCTCCGACGAGCAGTACTTC.

The gene calls are TRBV11-2 and TRBJ2-1; tentative D call: TRBD2 (5 bases). V shed 1 base and J shed 7 bases, with 8 bases lying between them. CDR1 and CDR2 from the germline V gene are SGHAT and FQNNGV. This CDR3 has 13 amino acids. The CDR3 protein is CASSLGAGNEQFF. The CDR3, as DNA: TGTGCCAGCAGCTTAGGCGCGGGTAATGAGCAGTTCTTC.

V gene TRBV7-9 combines with J gene TRBJ2-7; the D call may be TRBD1 or TRBD2 (6 bases each). The V gene lost 5 bases and the J gene lost 5 bases, with 19 bases spanning the gap. This CDR3 has 15 residues. The germline V gene encodes CDR1 SEHNR and CDR2 FQNEAQ (reference sequence). Here the CDR3 DNA reads TGTGCCAGCAGCCCTGCCGGGGGCAGGGTCGACGAGCAGTACTTC. The encoded protein is CASSPAGGRVDEQYF.

The chain uses TRBV5-6 and TRBJ1-1, with 7 bases aligning to TRBD1. Germline V CDR1 and CDR2: SGHDT, YYEEEE. Trimming cost V 0 bases and J 3 bases; bases outside gene matches: 14. The CDR3 totals 18 residues. The CDR3 DNA is TGTGCCAGCAGCTTGGTACAGGGGCGGACGGAGGTGGACACTGAAGCTTTCTTT. It translates to CASSLVQGRTEVDTEAFF.

Details on this clone: Other DNA sequences in the sample encode the same CDR3. The rearrangement joins TRBV19 to TRBJ2-7, with 8 bases fitting TRBD1. Germline V gene sequence: CDR1 LNHDA, CDR2 SQIVND (reference sequence). V shed 5 bases, J shed 4 bases, and the junction held 4 bases outside the gene matches. The CDR3 length is 13 residues. CDR3 protein: CASSAGQGYEQYF. The CDR3, as DNA: TGTGCCAGTAGTGCCGGACAGGGTTACGAGCAGTACTTC. Combining the CDR3 with reference TRBV19 and TRBJ2-7 gives the whole variable domain DGGITQSPKYLFRKEGQNVTLSCEQNLNHDAMYWYRQDPGQGLRLIYYSQIVNDFQKGDIAEGYSVSREKKESFPLTVTSAQKNPTAFYLCASSAGQGYEQYFGPGTRLTVT.

The chain is built from TRBV4-3 and TRBJ2-1; 7 bases match TRBD2. In germline, CDR1 is LGHNA, CDR2 YSLEER. The CDR3 has 17 residues. After removal of 4 bases from V and 0 bases from J, the junction contained 9 bases not matched to a gene. CDR3 in amino acids: CASSPPSGPGSYNEQFF. In nucleotides, the CDR3 is TGCGCCAGCAGCCCCCCTAGCGGCCCTGGCTCCTACAATGAGCAGTTCTTC.

The chain recombines TRBV19 with TRBJ2-3; D is unclear. Trimming removed 5 bases from V and 3 bases from J, with 12 bases in between. There are 14 residues in the CDR3. Germline-derived CDR1 and CDR2 are LNHDA and SQIVND (reference sequence). The CDR3, as DNA: TGTGCCAGTAGTTCGTGGGTGAATACAGATACGCAGTATTTT. Its translation: CASSSWVNTDTQYF.

The V and J genes are TRBV7-2 and TRBJ2-3; 9 positions match TRBD2. The CDR3 is made up of 19 amino acids. The V segment lost 8 bases and the J segment 4 bases; nucleotides outside the gene matches: 22. CDR1 is SGHTA and CDR2 is FQGNSA in the germline V gene. Written as DNA, the CDR3 is TGTGCCAGCGCCCGACCTCGCTCTAGCGGGATACCAGCACCAGATACGCAGTATTTT. Translated: CASARPRSSGIPAPDTQYF.

J is TRBJ1-5 and V is TRBV10-3; D uncertain. Germline CDR1 ENHRY, CDR2 SYGVKD. V was trimmed by 0 bases and J by 1 base, leaving 7 bases between them. The CDR3 is made up of 15 amino acids. The CDR3 reads CAISESTTSNQPQHF. CDR3 nucleotide sequence: TGTGCCATCAGTGAGTCGACAACCAGCAATCAGCCCCAGCATTTT.

The chain carries TRBV4-1 and TRBJ2-7, with D tentatively TRBD2 (6 bases). This CDR3 region has 17 residues. Germline V gene sequence: CDR1 MGHRA, CDR2 YSYEKL. V dropped 4 bases and J dropped 0 bases, with 19 bases sitting between them. The CDR3 spells CASSLGGAAALSYEQYF. Written as DNA, the CDR3 is TGCGCCAGCAGCCTCGGAGGGGCGGCAGCCCTCTCCTACGAGCAGTACTTC.

As for this clone: This sample includes further DNA sequences coding for the same CDR3. The chain links TRBV5-6 to TRBJ2-7, with 7 bases fitting TRBD1. V lost 0 bases, J lost 4 bases, and 4 bases stayed unmatched. The CDR3 has 14 residues. CDR1 is SGHDT and CDR2 is YYEEEE in the germline V gene. CDR3 amino acids: CASSLGDSLYEQYF. The CDR3 DNA follows: TGTGCCAGCAGCTTGGGGGACAGCTTATACGAGCAGTACTTC.

J is TRBJ2-4 and V is TRBV7-3; D tentatively fits TRBD1 or TRBD2 (6 bases each). V lost 2 bases to trimming and J lost 9 bases, with 17 bases between them. Germline values: CDR1 SGHTA, CDR2 FQGTGA. This CDR3 has 15 residues. CDR3 nucleotide sequence: TGTGCCAGCAGCTTATCCGGGGGCGCAGACGGCATTCAGTACTTC. As protein: CASSLSGGADGIQYF.

The gene calls are TRBV7-6 and TRBJ1-6; D is unclear. Germline values: CDR1 SGHVS, CDR2 FNYEAQ. Between the trimmed V and J ends, which lost 5 bases and 7 bases, there was a span of 9 bases. The CDR3 contains 13 residues. The CDR3 DNA reads TGTGCCAGCAGCCACACAGACAATTCACCCCTCCACTTT. It yields the protein CASSHTDNSPLHF.